This T cell receptor (beta chain) originates from a study of T cell repertoires in cytomegalovirus infection. Study summary: Indications came from public TCR beta signatures; they pointed to CMV infection and to a matching HLA type.

TCRdb itself ran the reads through MiXCR, one entry per CDR3 protein. The repertoire holds more than 400,000 distinct CDR3 sequences, with more than 25% as singletons. V lost 6 bases and J lost 5, with 23 bases in between. The germline V gene has CDR1 SGHDT and CDR2 YYEEEE. This CDR3 region has 16 residues. The origin of this receptor is a human donor in good health (CMV status not recorded). Some clones in this sample may be carry-over from other donors' samples. Sequencing input: PBMCs. The gene calls are TRBV5-6 and TRBJ2-5; possibly TRBD2 for D (6 bases). CDR3 amino acids: CASTHYVGRSGETQYF. CDR3 sequence (DNA): TGTGCCAGCACTCATTATGTCGGGAGATCGGGGGAGACCCAGTACTTC. Together with reference TRBV5-6 and TRBJ2-5, the CDR3 gives the full variable domain: DAGVTQSPTHLIKTRGQQVTLRCSPKSGHDTVSWYQQALGQGPQFIFQYYEEEERQRGNFPDRFSGHQFPNYSSELNVNALLLGDSALYLCASTHYVGRSGETQYFGPGTRLLVL.